These 21 T cell receptor beta chains were all obtained from the same sample, sequenced in a study of a mutant IDH1 vaccine in newly diagnosed glioma. Documented time point: week 35, safety follow-up. Every vaccination contained 300 ug of the mutant IDH1 20-mer peptide and was paired with topical imiquimod. Measured with immunoSEQ multiplex PCR; TCRdb has only the in-frame clones, and not every one. The table includes tens of thousands of clones, 84% detected once. Which antigens these TCRs recognize remains unknown. Sample: PBMCs, taken from a glioma patient whose treatment included an IDH1 peptide vaccine. Receptors were obtained from a man younger than 30 with glioma.

Regarding this clone: Within the sample, other DNA sequences also encode this same CDR3. The chain recombines TRBV7-2 with TRBJ1-1; weak D call: TRBD1 (6 bases). CDR1 SGHTA and CDR2 FQGNSA come from the germline V gene. Trimming removed 8 bases at V and 1 base at J, with 11 bases between. The CDR3 totals 13 residues. The CDR3 is CASRRGGNTEAFF. The CDR3 bases are TGTGCCAGCCGCAGGGGCGGGAACACTGAAGCTTTCTTT. The entire variable domain, with the rest obtained from reference TRBV7-2 and TRBJ1-1, is as follows: GAGVSQSPSNKVTEKGKDVELRCDPISGHTALYWYRQSLGQGLEFLIYFQGNSAPDKSGLPSDRFSAERTGGSVSTLTIQRTQQEDSAVYLCASRRGGNTEAFFGQGTRLTVV.

The chain is built from TRBV4-1 and TRBJ2-1; D uncertain. Per germline, CDR1 MGHRA and CDR2 YSYEKL. Trimming left V 3 bases short and J 9 bases short, with 12 bases between. The CDR3 extends over 13 amino acids. For the CDR3, the DNA is TGCGCCAGCAGCCATCAGGCTAGTCCTGAGCAGTTCTTC. Its translation: CASSHQASPEQFF.

The V and J genes are TRBV30 and TRBJ2-2; TRBD2 is a possible D gene (7 bases). The CDR3 spans 15 residues. CDR1 GTSNPN and CDR2 SVGIG come from the germline V gene (reference sequence). The V and J ends lost 3 bases and 3 bases respectively, with 14 bases between them. The CDR3 DNA reads TGTGCCTGGAGAAGGGGGGGCAGTGACACCGGGGAGCTGTTTTTT. It yields the protein CAWRRGGSDTGELFF.

In its sample, this clone was seen once. The J gene is TRBJ1-1, the V gene TRBV4-3; D uncertain. The CDR3 is 14 amino acids. Trimming removed 0 bases from V and 4 bases from J, with 9 bases in between. Germline V gene lookup returns CDR1 LGHNA and CDR2 YSLEER. CDR3 amino acids: CASSQDLRSTEAFF. In DNA, the CDR3 is TGCGCCAGCAGCCAAGATTTAAGGTCCACTGAAGCTTTCTTT.

The genes are TRBV18 and TRBJ1-4; D uncertain. Germline V gene lookup returns CDR1 KGHSH and CDR2 LQKENI. This CDR3 has 14 residues. V was trimmed by 6 bases and J by 8 bases, leaving 16 bases between them. The CDR3 coding sequence is TGTGCCAGCTCCCCAGACTACCCGGACGAAAAACTGTTTTTT. It specifies CASSPDYPDEKLFF.

This chain connects TRBV6-1 to TRBJ1-1; D is possibly TRBD1 (6 bases). The CDR3 runs 15 residues. The ends were cut back, 6 bases at V and 5 bases at J, with 19 bases in the middle. The germline V gene has CDR1 MNHNS and CDR2 SASEGT. The CDR3 loop reads CASRGGRPMGTEAFF. The CDR3 DNA reads TGTGCCAGCAGGGGGGGGCGTCCTATGGGGACTGAAGCTTTCTTT.

A remark on this clone: The junction and the germline gene differ at one end; a read error may be behind it. The chain is built from TRBV7-9 and TRBJ2-7; tentative D call: TRBD2 (5 bases). The germline CDR1 and CDR2 sequences are SEHNR and FQNEAQ (reference sequence). The CDR3 sequence is 12 residues long. The CDR3 nucleotides are TGTGCCAGCAGCTTAGGAAACGAGGTAAAGCGGTTC. This encodes CASSLGNEVKRF. Together with reference TRBV7-9 and TRBJ2-7, the CDR3 gives the full variable domain: DTGVSQNPRHKITKRGQNVTFRCDPISEHNRLYWYRQTLGQGPEFLTYFQNEAQLEKSRLLSDRFSAERPKGSFSTLEIQRTEQGDSAMYLCASSLGNEVKRFGPGTRLTVT.

This chain joins TRBV28 and TRBJ2-7, with 8 bases aligning to TRBD1. Germline CDR1 and CDR2: MDHEN and SYDVKM. The CDR3 runs 14 residues. The V segment lost 3 bases and the J segment 2 bases; nucleotides outside the gene matches: 3. This chain's CDR3 is CASSFPDRAYEQYF. In nucleotides, the CDR3 is TGTGCCAGCAGTTTTCCGGACAGGGCCTACGAGCAGTACTTC.

The genes are TRBV15 and TRBJ2-7; D unresolved. Germline V gives CDR1 LNHNV, CDR2 YYDKDF (reference sequence). V dropped 1 base and J dropped 9 bases, with 7 bases sitting between them. The CDR3 contains 11 residues. In nucleotides, the CDR3 is TGTGCCACCAGCAGAGGTTGGGGGCAGTACTTC. This codes for CATSRGWGQYF.

This clone turned up a few times. The chain combines TRBV5-6 with TRBJ2-7; TRBD1 matches at 10 bases. J lost 2 bases, V lost 3 bases, and 5 bases had no gene match. This CDR3 is built from 15 residues. The germline V gene encodes CDR1 SGHDT and CDR2 YYEEEE. The CDR3 sequence: CASSSGTGDPYEQYF. The CDR3 DNA reads as TGTGCCAGCAGCTCTGGGACAGGGGATCCCTACGAGCAGTACTTC.

The V call is TRBV27, the J call TRBJ1-4, with 7 bases fitting TRBD1. The junction had 4 bases not matched to a gene; V was cut back by 5 bases and J by 10 bases. Germline lookup yields CDR1 MNHEY and CDR2 SMNVEV (reference sequence). The CDR3 runs to 12 residues. CDR3 DNA sequence: TGTGCCAGCAGTGCTACAGGGGTAAAACTGTTTTTT. Translating gives CASSATGVKLFF.

The genes are TRBV19 and TRBJ2-7; possible D gene TRBD1, 7 bases. CDR3 size: 15 residues. Looked up from germline, CDR1 is LNHDA and CDR2 is SQIVND (reference sequence). Trimming took off 10 bases at V and 0 bases at J, with 19 bases between the two ends. Written as DNA, the CDR3 is TGTGCCACCACATTTGGAGGGGACAGCTCCTACGAGCAGTACTTC. Translation gives CATTFGGDSSYEQYF.

The chain employs TRBV27 and TRBJ1-1; TRBD1 matches 11 bases. Germline CDR1 MNHEY, CDR2 SMNVEV (reference sequence). This CDR3 region has 16 residues. Trimming removed 6 bases from V and 0 bases from J; junction bases left unmatched: 6. The chain's CDR3 is CASSLDRGHVNTEAFF. As DNA, the CDR3 is TGTGCCAGCAGCCTGGACAGGGGGCATGTGAACACTGAAGCTTTCTTT.

The rearrangement uses TRBV18 and TRBJ1-4; possibly TRBD1 for D (5 bases). V lost 2 bases and J 10 bases, leaving 14 bases between the germline ends. The length of the CDR3 is 14 residues. Germline CDR1 is KGHSH and CDR2 is LQKENI. The DNA of the CDR3 is TGTGCCAGCTCACCAGTCCAGGGTCGTGCAAAACTGTTTTTT. It yields the protein CASSPVQGRAKLFF. The variable domain in full, with the rest retrieved from reference TRBV18 and TRBJ1-4, is NAGVMQNPRHLVRRRGQEARLRCSPMKGHSHVYWYRQLPEEGLKFMVYLQKENIIDESGMPKERFSAEFPKEGPSILRIQQVVRGDSAAYFCASSPVQGRAKLFFGSGTQLSVL.

V usage is TRBV30 and J usage is TRBJ1-1, with 8 bases matching TRBD1. V lost 1 base and J lost 4; bases outside the gene matches: 2. This CDR3 comprises 13 residues. In germline, CDR1 is GTSNPN, CDR2 SVGIG (reference sequence). DNA for the CDR3: TGTGCCTGGAGTGCGGACAGGGCCACTGAAGCTTTCTTT. This gives the protein CAWSADRATEAFF.

The chain has TRBV6-5 and TRBJ1-1, with TRBD1 identical over 8 bases. Looked up from germline, CDR1 is MNHEY and CDR2 is SVGAGI. The CDR3 loop spans 14 amino acids. The trim removed 4 bases at V and 0 bases at J, leaving 1 base unmatched. The CDR3 is CASSSTGVNTEAFF. DNA of the CDR3: TGTGCCAGCAGTTCGACAGGGGTGAACACTGAAGCTTTCTTT.

The CDR3 DNA follows: TGCGCCAGCAGCGGGGAAAAAGATACGCAGTATTTT. This codes for CASSGEKDTQYF. The chain combines TRBV5-1 with TRBJ2-3; unclear D gene. Trimming left V 4 bases short and J 5 bases short, with 8 bases between. The CDR3 contains 12 residues. Germline V gene data show CDR1 as SGHRS and CDR2 as YFSETQ.

V and J are TRBV4-3 and TRBJ1-6; unclear D gene. The germline CDR1 and CDR2 sequences are LGHNA and YSLEER. This CDR3 comprises 16 residues. Deletions cut 3 bases from V and 4 bases from J, with 13 bases between. CDR3 in amino acids: CASSQFTDFYNSPLHF. CDR3 nucleotides: TGCGCCAGCAGCCAGTTTACAGACTTTTATAATTCACCCCTCCACTTT.

V and J are TRBV5-7 and TRBJ2-7, with D possibly matching TRBD1 (5 bases). TRBV5-7 is sorted into the ORF group, with uncertain function. Trimming took 5 bases from V and 12 from J, leaving 18 bases between them. This CDR3 comprises 12 residues. CDR3 nucleotide sequence: TGTGCCAGCAGGCGTGCCCCGGACACACCGTACTTC. Its translation: CASRRAPDTPYF.

The rearrangement uses TRBV25-1 and TRBJ1-5; 8 bases agree with TRBD1. Trimming at V came to 2 bases and at J to 2 bases, leaving 8 bases not matched to a gene. From germline, CDR1 is MGHDK and CDR2 SYGVNS. The CDR3 is 17 amino acids. The CDR3 region is CASSEMGAGGGNQPQHF. In DNA form, the CDR3 reads TGTGCCAGCAGTGAAATGGGGGCAGGGGGCGGCAATCAGCCCCAGCATTTT.

This chain joins TRBV6-1 and TRBJ1-5; unclear D gene. CDR1 is MNHNS and CDR2 is SASEGT in the germline V gene. This CDR3 has 13 amino acids. V lost 6 bases, J lost 1 base, and 7 bases lay in between. In DNA form, the CDR3 reads TGTGCCAGCAGAACTAGGAGCAATCAGCCCCAGCATTTT. It specifies CASRTRSNQPQHF.